This T cell receptor (beta chain) was documented in a study of blood T cell repertoires in COVID-19. This CDR3 spans 16 amino acids. Per the germline V gene, CDR1 is LGHDT and CDR2 is YNNKEL (reference sequence). J was trimmed by 0 bases and V by 4 bases; bases with no gene match: 8. TCRdb's copy holds only in-frame clones and misses some; the assay was immunoSEQ multiplex PCR. The table has about 400,000 clones, around 90% seen once; the top ten hold roughly 2%. This clone showed up just once. Participant reports of clinical history set cohort assignment. The sequence was collected from a woman in her forties with acute COVID-19. Sequencing was done on a sample of PBMCs or T cells enriched from blood (not recorded which). The rearrangement links TRBV3-1 (or the pseudogene TRBV3-2) to TRBJ2-5; the match to TRBD2 covers 7 bases. Written as DNA, the CDR3 is TGTGCCAGCAGCCGCCTTGCGGCGGGGGACCAAGAGACCCAGTACTTC. Translating it yields CASSRLAAGDQETQYF.